These 23 T cell receptor beta chains were all obtained from the same sample, sequenced in a study of identifying expanded T cells in peripheral blood. TCRdb's copy holds only in-frame clones and misses some; the assay was immunoSEQ multiplex PCR. The data hold about 97,000 clones, with roughly 85% observed a single time. The sample comprised blood. The receptor source for this set is a person between 18 and 75 years old in good health.

V usage is TRBV6-5 and J usage is TRBJ2-1, with 7 bases fitting TRBD2. Germline V gene data show CDR1 as MNHEY and CDR2 as SVGAGI. The CDR3 has 14 residues. V trimming: 7 bases; J trimming: 6 bases; junction bases outside the gene matches: 9. The CDR3 here is CASNSGLGGNEQFF. The DNA for the CDR3 is TGTGCCAGCAATAGCGGGCTCGGGGGCAATGAGCAGTTCTTC.

V usage is TRBV14 and J usage is TRBJ1-1, with unresolved D. Looked up from germline, CDR1 is SGHDN and CDR2 is FVKESK. V gave up 0 bases and J gave up 4 bases, with 18 bases separating them. This CDR3 spans 17 amino acids. CDR3 sequence: CASSQDPREGIGTEAFF. The DNA for the CDR3 is TGTGCCAGCAGCCAAGACCCGAGGGAGGGAATAGGCACTGAAGCTTTCTTT.

The chain links TRBV5-1 to TRBJ1-2; possibly TRBD1 for D (5 bases). Looked up from germline, CDR1 is SGHRS and CDR2 is YFSETQ. There are 12 residues in the CDR3. Trimming cost V 4 bases and J 7 bases, with 11 bases left between them. The CDR3 sequence is CASSPPGLGYTF. The CDR3 nucleotides read TGCGCCAGCAGCCCTCCAGGGCTTGGCTACACCTTC.

This chain uses TRBV28 with TRBJ1-2; D gene ambiguous. CDR1 MDHEN and CDR2 SYDVKM come from the germline V gene. This CDR3 is 14 amino acids long. The V end was cut by 7 bases, the J end by 0 bases, with 12 bases between. CDR3 sequence (DNA): TGTGCCAGCAATGCGCCCCTACCTAACTATGGCTACACCTTC. It specifies CASNAPLPNYGYTF.

This chain uses TRBV5-6 with TRBJ1-5; D unresolved. Germline V gene sequence: CDR1 SGHDT, CDR2 YYEEEE. The germline V and J ends were trimmed by 4 bases and 6 bases, with 11 bases remaining between them. The CDR3 has 13 amino acids. This chain's CDR3 is CASSQRQGQPQHF. DNA of the CDR3: TGTGCCAGCAGCCAGCGGCAAGGTCAGCCCCAGCATTTT.

This CDR3 is CASSYGPRGEQFF. CDR3 nucleotides: TGTGCCAGCAGTTACGGCCCTCGGGGTGAGCAGTTCTTC. The V gene is TRBV6-5, the J gene TRBJ2-1; maybe TRBD2 (5 bases). CDR3 length: 13 amino acids. Per germline, CDR1 MNHEY and CDR2 SVGAGI. V lost 2 bases to trimming and J lost 9 bases, with 11 bases between them.

This chain connects TRBV28 to TRBJ1-3; 7 bases fit TRBD1. CDR3 length equals 15 residues. J gave up 4 bases and V 6 bases, and 9 bases lay outside the gene matches. Germline V gives CDR1 MDHEN, CDR2 SYDVKM. CDR3 sequence: CASSLPQGSGNTIYF. The DNA of the CDR3 is TGTGCCAGCAGCCTTCCACAGGGGTCGGGAAACACCATATATTTT.

The chain is built from TRBV30 and TRBJ2-7, with D tentatively TRBD1 (5 bases). CDR3 length equals 13 residues. Germline values: CDR1 GTSNPN, CDR2 SVGIG (reference sequence). V was cut by 3 bases and J by 6 bases, with 15 bases left in between. The CDR3 region is CAWRLQGTSEQYF. In DNA form, the CDR3 reads TGTGCCTGGAGACTTCAGGGAACCAGCGAGCAGTACTTC. The variable domain in full, completed from reference TRBV30 and TRBJ2-7, reads SQTIHQWPATLVQPVGSPLSLECTVEGTSNPNLYWYRQAAGRGLQLLFYSVGIGQISSEVPQNLSASRPQDRQFILSSKKLLLSDSGFYLCAWRLQGTSEQYFGPGTRLTVT.

The chain recombines TRBV5-1 with TRBJ1-1, with 9 bases lining up with TRBD1. J gave up 4 bases and V 5 bases, and 9 bases lay outside the gene matches. CDR3 length equals 15 residues. Germline CDR1 is SGHRS and CDR2 is YFSETQ. CDR3 amino acids: CASRKTGGPGTEAFF. DNA for the CDR3: TGCGCCAGCAGGAAGACAGGGGGGCCGGGCACTGAAGCTTTCTTT.

V is TRBV5-1 and J is TRBJ2-7; D is uncertain. The CDR3 consists of 16 residues. Germline CDR1 reads SGHRS; CDR2 reads YFSETQ. Deletions cut 4 bases from V and 4 bases from J, with 21 bases between. The CDR3 DNA is TGCGCCAGCAGCCTAACAGAGAGAAGTATTCCATACGAGCAGTACTTC. This encodes CASSLTERSIPYEQYF. The full variable domain, rest sourced from reference TRBV5-1 and TRBJ2-7, is KAGVTQTPRYLIKTRGQQVTLSCSPISGHRSVSWYQQTPGQGLQFLFEYFSETQRNKGNFPGRFSGRQFSNSRSEMNVSTLELGDSALYLCASSLTERSIPYEQYFGPGTRLTVT.

This clone was counted a single time. The chain carries TRBV18 and TRBJ2-7, with D uncertain. The CDR3 totals 15 residues. Trimming removed 0 bases at V and 4 bases at J, with 13 bases between. Germline assignment: CDR1 KGHSH and CDR2 LQKENI. Written as DNA, the CDR3 is TGTGCCAGCTCACCACCGGCCGGTTATGGGTACGAGCAGTACTTC. Its translation is CASSPPAGYGYEQYF. The variable domain in full, with the rest retrieved from reference TRBV18 and TRBJ2-7, is NAGVMQNPRHLVRRRGQEARLRCSPMKGHSHVYWYRQLPEEGLKFMVYLQKENIIDESGMPKERFSAEFPKEGPSILRIQQVVRGDSAAYFCASSPPAGYGYEQYFGPGTRLTVT.

The chain joins TRBV7-2 to TRBJ1-2; D is uncertain. Germline V gene data show CDR1 as SGHTA and CDR2 as FQGNSA. The CDR3 covers 17 residues. Trimming took 5 bases from V and 2 from J, leaving 21 bases between them. CDR3 bases: TGTGCCAGCAGCGTTTATTGGGCGGGCTCGAGAAACTATGGCTACACCTTC. Protein: CASSVYWAGSRNYGYTF.

J is TRBJ2-3 and V is TRBV11-3; D not certain. The length of the CDR3 is 12 residues. V was clipped by 2 bases and J by 9 bases, with 9 bases between them. Germline CDR1 and CDR2: SGHNT and YENEEA. CDR3 loop: CASSLSSGTQYF. CDR3 DNA: TGTGCCAGCAGCTTATCTAGTGGCACGCAGTATTTT.

The chain employs TRBV4-3 and TRBJ1-2, with 8 bases lining up with TRBD1. The CDR3 consists of 17 residues. Trimming took 0 bases from V and 6 from J; bases not matched to a gene: 12. Germline V gene lookup returns CDR1 LGHNA and CDR2 YSLEER. The CDR3 DNA is TGCGCCAGCAGCCAAGAAGTTCTAAGTGGACAGGGAAATGGCTACACCTTC. This encodes CASSQEVLSGQGNGYTF.

V gene TRBV19 combines with J gene TRBJ2-7, with D tentatively TRBD1 or TRBD2 (5 bases each). CDR3 length: 14 amino acids. CDR1 and CDR2 (germline): LNHDA, SQIVND (reference sequence). Deletions cut 3 bases from V and 4 bases from J, with 13 bases between. CDR3 amino acids: CASSIGSGPYEQYF. CDR3 in DNA: TGTGCCAGTAGTATCGGATCGGGGCCTTACGAGCAGTACTTC.

The rearrangement uses TRBV5-5 and TRBJ2-3; no firm D call. Trimming cost V 1 base and J 4 bases, with 10 bases left between them. CDR1 is SGHKS, CDR2 YYEKEE, per germline (reference sequence). The CDR3 consists of 14 residues. The CDR3 DNA reads as TGTGCCAGCAGCTTGAGGATAGGGCCAGATACGCAGTATTTT. Residues: CASSLRIGPDTQYF.

This chain links TRBV2 with TRBJ2-7; possible D gene TRBD2, 6 bases. V was pared by 6 bases and J by 2 bases, with 23 bases between. Germline assignment: CDR1 SNHLY and CDR2 FYNNEI. This CDR3 is 17 amino acids long. The DNA of the CDR3 is TGTGCCAGCAGGGAATTATGGGAGGCTCTTCTTCCCTACGAGCAGTACTTC. Translation: CASRELWEALLPYEQYF.

The J gene is TRBJ2-3, the V gene TRBV5-6; perhaps TRBD2 as D (5 bases). Germline lookup yields CDR1 SGHDT and CDR2 YYEEEE. This CDR3 has 15 amino acids. Trimming removed 4 bases from V and 6 bases from J, with 18 bases in between. The CDR3 coding sequence is TGTGCCAGCAGCCGATTCGGATTAGCGCCGGATACGCAGTATTTT. Residues: CASSRFGLAPDTQYF.

This clone was picked up a small number of times. The chain is built from TRBV7-2 and TRBJ2-3, with unresolved D. Deletions cut 2 bases from V and 0 bases from J, with 6 bases between. CDR1 SGHTA and CDR2 FQGNSA come from the germline V gene. The CDR3 has 14 residues. Here the CDR3 reads CASSLRLSTDTQYF. The CDR3 nucleotides are TGTGCCAGCAGCTTACGCCTTAGCACAGATACGCAGTATTTT.

The genes are TRBV5-4 and TRBJ1-1; D is unclear. The V gene lost 6 bases and the J gene lost 0 bases, with 12 bases spanning the gap. The germline V gene encodes CDR1 SGHNT and CDR2 YYREEE (reference sequence). The CDR3 loop spans 14 amino acids. CDR3 DNA: TGTGCCAGCACCCGCCAGAATTTGAACACTGAAGCTTTCTTT. Translated: CASTRQNLNTEAFF.

This rearrangement joins TRBV11-3 to TRBJ2-3; D may be TRBD2 (5 bases). Germline values: CDR1 SGHNT, CDR2 YENEEA. Trimming removed 1 base from V and 0 bases from J, with 8 bases in between. The CDR3 sequence is 15 residues long. The CDR3 reads CASSLGGLSTDTQYF. CDR3 nucleotide sequence: TGTGCCAGCAGCTTAGGAGGGTTAAGCACAGATACGCAGTATTTT.

This chain uses TRBV9 with TRBJ2-3; no clear D. The CDR3 runs to 13 residues. The V gene's germline CDR1 is SGDLS and CDR2 YYNGEE. V was shortened by 3 bases and J by 0 bases, with 5 bases between the two germline ends. As DNA, the CDR3 is TGTGCCAGCAGCGGGCCGAGCACAGATACGCAGTATTTT. Its translation is CASSGPSTDTQYF.

This chain uses TRBV7-2 with TRBJ1-5; unclear D gene. Looked up from germline, CDR1 is SGHTA and CDR2 is FQGNSA. With 1 base removed from V and 3 bases from J, the gap between germline ends came to 10 bases. CDR3 length: 15 residues. In DNA form, the CDR3 reads TGTGCCAGCAGCTTAGTGTTTGGGTCCAATCAGCCCCAGCATTTT. It translates to CASSLVFGSNQPQHF. Full variable domain (remainder filled in from reference TRBV7-2 and TRBJ1-5): GAGVSQSPSNKVTEKGKDVELRCDPISGHTALYWYRQSLGQGLEFLIYFQGNSAPDKSGLPSDRFSAERTGGSVSTLTIQRTQQEDSAVYLCASSLVFGSNQPQHFGDGTRLSIL.